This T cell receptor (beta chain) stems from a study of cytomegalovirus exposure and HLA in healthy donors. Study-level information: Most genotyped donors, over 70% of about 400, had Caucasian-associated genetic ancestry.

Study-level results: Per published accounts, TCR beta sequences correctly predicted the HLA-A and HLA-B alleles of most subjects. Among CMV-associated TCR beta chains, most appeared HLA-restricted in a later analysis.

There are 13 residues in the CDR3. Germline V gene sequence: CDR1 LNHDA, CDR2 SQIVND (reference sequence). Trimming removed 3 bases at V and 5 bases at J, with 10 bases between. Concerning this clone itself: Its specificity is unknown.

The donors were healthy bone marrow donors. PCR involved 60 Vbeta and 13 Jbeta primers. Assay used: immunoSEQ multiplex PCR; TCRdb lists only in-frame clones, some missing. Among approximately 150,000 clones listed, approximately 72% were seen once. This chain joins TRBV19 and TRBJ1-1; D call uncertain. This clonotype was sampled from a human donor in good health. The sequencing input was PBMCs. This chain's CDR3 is CASSIRGWTEAFF. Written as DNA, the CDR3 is TGTGCCAGTAGTATTCGGGGATGGACTGAAGCTTTCTTT.